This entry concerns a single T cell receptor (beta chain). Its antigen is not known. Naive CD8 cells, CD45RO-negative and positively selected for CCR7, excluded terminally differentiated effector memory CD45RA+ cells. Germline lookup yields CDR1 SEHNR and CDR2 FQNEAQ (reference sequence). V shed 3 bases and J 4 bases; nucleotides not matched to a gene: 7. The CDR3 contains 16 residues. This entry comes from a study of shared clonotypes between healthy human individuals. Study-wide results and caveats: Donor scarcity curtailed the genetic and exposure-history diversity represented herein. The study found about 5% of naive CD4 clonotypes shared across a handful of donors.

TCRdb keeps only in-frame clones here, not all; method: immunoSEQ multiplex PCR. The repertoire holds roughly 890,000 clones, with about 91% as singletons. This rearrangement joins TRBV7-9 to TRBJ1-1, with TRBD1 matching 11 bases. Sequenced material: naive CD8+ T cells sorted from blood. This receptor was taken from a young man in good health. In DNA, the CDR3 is TGTGCCAGCAGCTTTTACAGAGGGACAGGGGGCACTGAAGCTTTCTTT. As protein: CASSFYRGTGGTEAFF. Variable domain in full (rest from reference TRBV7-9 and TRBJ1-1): DTGVSQNPRHKITKRGQNVTFRCDPISEHNRLYWYRQTLGQGPEFLTYFQNEAQLEKSRLLSDRFSAERPKGSFSTLEIQRTEQGDSAMYLCASSFYRGTGGTEAFFGQGTRLTVV.